This TCR beta chain was retrieved from a study of blood T cell repertoires in COVID-19. Study overall: T cells, B-cell-depleted T cells, or PBMCs provided the cDNA or gDNA that served as material.

V was pared by 7 bases and J by 7 bases, with 10 bases of the junction left unmatched. Germline V lookup: CDR1 MDHEN, CDR2 SYDVKM. This CDR3 contains 15 residues. Here immunoSEQ multiplex PCR was the method, and the copy in TCRdb shows in-frame clones only, minus some. The table has 150,000 to 200,000 clones, 76% seen once. The chain couples TRBV28 to TRBJ1-5; 10 positions match TRBD1. The sequencing input was PBMCs or T cells enriched from blood (not recorded which). The sequence was collected from a woman between 50 and 59 years old with acute COVID-19. CDR3 nucleotide sequence: TGTGCCAGCAATTTCCGGGACAGGGGAGGGCAGCCCCAGCATTTT. This encodes CASNFRDRGGQPQHF.